Considering frequency, the clone carrying this T cell receptor (beta chain) is medium-sized. Its antigen is undetermined. The CDR3 end is not reached by the read, which stops 3 residues before it; the germline J gene fills it in. Recipient PBMCs carried a CFSE label and met irradiated graft donor PBMCs for less than 7 days before FACS sorting. Data came from immunoSEQ multiplex PCR; TCRdb stores just in-frame clones and leaves some out. This listing includes thousands of clones. These data are taken from a study of Tregs in tolerant kidney transplant recipients. J lost 4 bases, V lost 5 bases, and 10 bases had no gene match. CDR1 is MDHEN, CDR2 SYDVKM, per germline. The CDR3 is 16 amino acids. Overall study results and limits: No direct test of biological reproducibility was done here.

This chain uses TRBV28 with TRBJ2-3, with TRBD2 matching 9 bases. The TCR comes from a human patient who received a combined kidney and bone marrow transplant. The source was CD8+ T cells from blood cultured with allogeneic cells, collected before the transplant. The DNA read from the CDR3 is TGTGCCAGCAGTCCACTGCGGCTAGCGGGGTCAGATACG. Translated, it gives CASSPLRLAGSDT. The CDR3 in its entirety is CASSPLRLAGSDTQYF.